Below, one T cell receptor (beta chain) is given with its context. This entry comes from a study of preoperative IRX-2 immunotherapy in early breast cancer. Treatment in this sample: preoperative locoregional IRX-2 cytokine immunotherapy. This phase Ib study tested locoregional IRX-2 cytokine immunotherapy given before surgery. The CDR3 is 16 amino acids. V was pared by 7 bases and J by 1 base, with 18 bases between. Germline V gene lookup returns CDR1 MNHGY and CDR2 SAAAGT. Profiling relied on immunoSEQ multiplex PCR, and the TCRdb table lists in-frame clones only, not all of them. In the table there are about 98,000 clones, 75% to 90% of which are singletons.

The chain employs TRBV6-8 and TRBJ2-3; D tentatively fits TRBD1 or TRBD2 (6 bases each). Sequenced here: tumor tissue, sampled after IRX-2 immunotherapy. This receptor was identified in a human donor with breast cancer. The CDR3 loop reads CASISGAIRGTDTQYF. DNA for the CDR3: TGTGCCAGCATCTCGGGGGCAATTCGGGGCACAGATACGCAGTATTTT.